These 22 T cell receptor beta chains originate from one sample sequenced in a study of untreated major depressive disorder. The study's findings and limits: Depressed patients' CD4+ T cells carried increased TRBV05-01 (Vbeta 5.1) usage versus control CD4+ T cells.

Profiling relied on immunoSEQ multiplex PCR, and the TCRdb table lists in-frame clones only, not all of them. The sample has 17,000 or so clones; about 92% are singletons. These TCRs are of unknown antigen specificity. Input material: CD4+ T cells from PBMCs. The receptors here all came from a woman in her thirties or forties with major depressive disorder.

The CDR3 region is CASSPPAGPNNEQFF. CDR3 in DNA: TGCGCCAGCAGCCCACCAGCGGGACCGAACAATGAGCAGTTCTTC. The chain links TRBV5-1 to TRBJ2-1; TRBD2 matches 7 bases. CDR3 length: 15 residues. Trimming took 4 bases from V and 5 from J; bases not matched to a gene: 9. The V gene's germline CDR1 is SGHRS and CDR2 YFSETQ.

The rearrangement uses TRBV2 and TRBJ2-7; D might be TRBD1 (5 bases). CDR3 length equals 13 residues. V was clipped by 7 bases and J by 1 base, with 11 bases between them. The germline V gene has CDR1 SNHLY and CDR2 FYNNEI. The DNA of the CDR3 is TGTGCCAGCACTGGGGCAGAGTCCTACGAGCAGTACTTC. Residues: CASTGAESYEQYF.

The V gene is TRBV7-6, the J gene TRBJ2-5; 8 bases line up with TRBD1. V was pared by 7 bases and J by 4 bases, with 5 bases of the junction left unmatched. This CDR3 region has 13 residues. The germline V gene encodes CDR1 SGHVS and CDR2 FNYEAQ. CDR3 sequence (DNA): TGTGCCAGCATGGGCAGGGGGCCAGAGACCCAGTACTTC. Protein product: CASMGRGPETQYF. The full variable domain, completed using reference TRBV7-6 and TRBJ2-5, is GAGVSQSPRYKVTKRGQDVALRCDPISGHVSLYWYRQALGQGPEFLTYFNYEAQQDKSGLPNDRFSAERPEGSISTLTIQRTEQRDSAMYRCASMGRGPETQYFGPGTRLLVL.

The CDR3 nucleotides read TGTGCCAGCAGTACAACCAAGGATTCACCCCTCCACTTT. It translates to CASSTTKDSPLHF. This chain links TRBV6-5 with TRBJ1-6; D ambiguous. This CDR3 is 13 amino acids long. Between the trimmed V and J ends, which lost 5 bases and 8 bases, there was a span of 10 bases. CDR1 and CDR2 from the germline V gene are MNHEY and SVGAGI.

The genes are TRBV5-1 and TRBJ1-2; tentative D call: TRBD1 (5 bases). The CDR3 length is 15 residues. CDR1 SGHRS and CDR2 YFSETQ come from the germline V gene. Trimming shortened V by 2 bases and J by 7 bases, and 18 bases separated the two germline ends. The CDR3 DNA follows: TGCGCCAGCAGCTTAGGCGGGGGAGCCCTATCTGGCTACACCTTC. Translation: CASSLGGGALSGYTF.

This chain connects TRBV6-5 to TRBJ1-5; D is perhaps TRBD1 (5 bases). The CDR3 covers 16 residues. Germline V lookup: CDR1 MNHEY, CDR2 SVGAGI. Trimming took 4 bases from V and 6 from J, leaving 19 bases between them. CDR3 protein: CASSSPGAAGGQPQHF. The CDR3 DNA reads as TGTGCCAGCAGTTCTCCCGGGGCCGCGGGCGGTCAGCCCCAGCATTTT.

The chain joins TRBV6-6 to TRBJ2-7; 8 nucleotides align to TRBD1. J gave up 4 bases and V 2 bases, and 4 bases lay outside the gene matches. Germline V gene sequence: CDR1 MNHNY, CDR2 SVGAGI (reference sequence). The CDR3 runs to 14 residues. The DNA of the CDR3 is TGTGCCAGCAGTTACGGACAGGGTATGTACGAGCAGTACTTC. Amino acids: CASSYGQGMYEQYF.

The V call is TRBV6-5, the J call TRBJ1-2, with 10 bases matching TRBD1. Losses at the gene ends were 7 bases for V and 2 bases for J; bases not matched to a gene: 4. The germline gives CDR1 MNHEY, CDR2 SVGAGI. The CDR3 contains 14 residues. This CDR3 is CASKLTGGNYGYTF. The CDR3 coding sequence is TGTGCCAGCAAACTGACAGGGGGCAACTATGGCTACACCTTC.

The DNA for the CDR3 is TGTGCCAGCAGCCCCGGTGAATACTCCGACACAGATACGCAGTATTTT. The encoded protein is CASSPGEYSDTDTQYF. The V call is TRBV7-2, the J call TRBJ2-3; D call uncertain. V gave up 5 bases and J gave up 2 bases, with 17 bases separating them. The CDR3 has 16 amino acids. CDR1 and CDR2 from the germline V gene are SGHTA and FQGNSA.

The rearrangement joins TRBV6-5 to TRBJ1-2, with 7 positions matching TRBD1. The CDR3 covers 15 residues. The germline CDR1 and CDR2 sequences are MNHEY and SVGAGI. The J segment lost 7 bases and the V segment lost 4 bases, leaving 12 bases of the junction unmatched. The CDR3 sequence: CASSSVLGGAGGYTF. The CDR3 region has the DNA TGTGCCAGCAGTTCCGTCTTAGGGGGCGCGGGTGGCTACACCTTC.

The V gene is TRBV29-1, the J gene TRBJ2-3, with TRBD2 matching 10 bases. The length of the CDR3 is 15 residues. Trimming at V came to 0 bases and at J to 4 bases, leaving 4 bases not matched to a gene. Germline assignment: CDR1 SQVTM and CDR2 ANQGSEA. CDR3 sequence: CSVEDSGRVADTQYF. The CDR3 DNA is TGCAGCGTTGAAGACAGCGGGAGGGTTGCAGATACGCAGTATTTT.

J is TRBJ2-1 and V is TRBV4-1; no clear D. The length of the CDR3 is 14 residues. Trimming stripped 0 bases from V and 7 bases from J, with 10 bases between. The V gene's germline CDR1 is MGHRA and CDR2 YSYEKL. CDR3 sequence (DNA): TGCGCCAGCAGCCAAGAACCCGGAAATAATGAGCAGTTCTTC. Translated: CASSQEPGNNEQFF.

The chain has TRBV6-1 and TRBJ1-2; D is unresolved. The V gene lost 8 bases and the J gene lost 4 bases, with 11 bases spanning the gap. In germline, CDR1 is MNHNS, CDR2 SASEGT. The CDR3 extends over 12 amino acids. DNA for the CDR3: TGTGCCAGCCGGGTGGCCGGCTATGGCTACACCTTC. Translation gives CASRVAGYGYTF.

The chain uses TRBV19 and TRBJ2-7; D uncertain. V lost 3 bases and J lost 6, with 12 bases in between. Germline-derived CDR1 and CDR2 are LNHDA and SQIVND (reference sequence). The CDR3 has 13 amino acids. CDR3 nucleotides: TGTGCCAGTAGTATCAATCCAGTCTTCGAGCAGTACTTC. This encodes CASSINPVFEQYF.

The chain joins TRBV9 to TRBJ1-2; 8 positions agree with TRBD1. Germline CDR1 SGDLS, CDR2 YYNGEE. This CDR3 has 17 amino acids. The ends lost 3 bases at V and 6 bases at J; junction bases unmatched: 16. The CDR3 loop is CASSAHLRDRNLDGYTF. CDR3 nucleotides: TGTGCCAGCAGCGCCCATCTACGGGACAGGAATTTGGATGGCTACACCTTC. The full variable domain, completed using reference TRBV9 and TRBJ1-2, is DSGVTQTPKHLITATGQRVTLRCSPRSGDLSVYWYQQSLDQGLQFLIQYYNGEERAKGNILERFSAQQFPDLHSELNLSSLELGDSALYFCASSAHLRDRNLDGYTFGSGTRLTVV.

The chain combines TRBV13 with TRBJ1-2; D gene ambiguous. CDR1 PRHDT and CDR2 FYEKMQ come from the germline V gene (reference sequence). CDR3 length equals 15 residues. V was cut by 2 bases and J by 7 bases, with 17 bases left in between. Here the CDR3 reads CASSLFGGKLGGYTF. The CDR3 DNA reads TGTGCCAGCAGCTTATTCGGAGGGAAACTGGGTGGCTACACCTTC. Variable domain in full (rest from reference TRBV13 and TRBJ1-2): AAGVIQSPRHLIKEKRETATLKCYPIPRHDTVYWYQQGPGQDPQFLISFYEKMQSDKGSIPDRFSAQQFSDYHSELNMSSLELGDSALYFCASSLFGGKLGGYTFGSGTRLTVV.

This chain joins TRBV15 and TRBJ1-1, with D perhaps TRBD1 (6 bases). With 0 bases removed from V and 7 bases from J, the gap between germline ends came to 6 bases. CDR1 and CDR2 from the germline V gene are LNHNV and YYDKDF (reference sequence). This CDR3 region has 12 residues. CDR3 loop: CATSREGGEAFF. DNA for the CDR3: TGTGCCACCAGCAGAGAAGGGGGTGAAGCTTTCTTT. The full variable domain, rest sourced from reference TRBV15 and TRBJ1-1, is DAMVIQNPRYQVTQFGKPVTLSCSQTLNHNVMYWYQQKSSQAPKLLFHYYDKDFNNEADTPDNFQSRRPNTSFCFLDIRSPGLGDTAMYLCATSREGGEAFFGQGTRLTVV.

The gene calls are TRBV6-6 and TRBJ2-1; D might be TRBD2 (6 bases). CDR1 MNHNY and CDR2 SVGAGI come from the germline V gene (reference sequence). CDR3 length: 16 amino acids. V lost 4 bases and J 2 bases, leaving 15 bases between the germline ends. CDR3 sequence reads: CASSSPTRGTYNEQFF. In nucleotides, the CDR3 is TGTGCCAGCAGTTCCCCGACTAGAGGAACCTACAATGAGCAGTTCTTC.

The table lists this clone with a count of one. The rearrangement joins TRBV4-1 to TRBJ1-2; D unclear. Germline lookup yields CDR1 MGHRA and CDR2 YSYEKL. The CDR3 length is 15 residues. V lost 0 bases, J lost 2 bases, and 10 bases lay in between. The CDR3 nucleotides are TGCGCCAGCAGCCAAGACCCGACCGGGAACTATGGCTACACCTTC. This codes for CASSQDPTGNYGYTF.

The chain joins TRBV6-6 to TRBJ2-7; 10 bases align to TRBD1. The V and J ends lost 5 bases and 7 bases, in that order; junction bases with no gene match: 5. The CDR3 runs 13 residues. The V gene's germline CDR1 is MNHNY and CDR2 SVGAGI (reference sequence). The CDR3 nucleotides read TGTGCCAGCAGTCGACAGGGGGCGGGTGAGCAGTACTTC. The encoded protein is CASSRQGAGEQYF.

The chain carries TRBV6-6 and TRBJ1-1; D gene ambiguous. The V gene's germline CDR1 is MNHNY and CDR2 SVGAGI (reference sequence). Trimming left V 0 bases short and J 3 bases short, with 5 bases between. The length of the CDR3 is 13 residues. In nucleotides, the CDR3 is TGTGCCAGCAGTTACTCGAGGGACACTGAAGCTTTCTTT. Translating gives CASSYSRDTEAFF.

The gene calls are TRBV4-1 and TRBJ1-3; weak D call: TRBD1 (5 bases). Germline lookup yields CDR1 MGHRA and CDR2 YSYEKL. Trimming took 1 base from V and 1 from J, leaving 14 bases between them. This CDR3 has 17 amino acids. CDR3 loop: CASSQVPRGPSGNTIYF. In DNA form, the CDR3 reads TGCGCCAGCAGCCAAGTTCCCCGGGGACCTTCTGGAAACACCATATATTTT.